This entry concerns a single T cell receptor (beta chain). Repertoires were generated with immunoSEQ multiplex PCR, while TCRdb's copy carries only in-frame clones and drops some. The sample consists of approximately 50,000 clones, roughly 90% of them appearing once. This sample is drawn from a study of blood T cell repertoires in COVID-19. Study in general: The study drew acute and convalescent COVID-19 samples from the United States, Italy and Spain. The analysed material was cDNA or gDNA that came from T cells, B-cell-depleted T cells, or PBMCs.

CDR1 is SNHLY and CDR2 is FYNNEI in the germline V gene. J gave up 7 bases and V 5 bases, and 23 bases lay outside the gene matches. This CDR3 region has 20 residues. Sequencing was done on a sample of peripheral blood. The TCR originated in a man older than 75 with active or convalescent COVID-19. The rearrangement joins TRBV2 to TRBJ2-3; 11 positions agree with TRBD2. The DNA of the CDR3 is TGTGCCAGCAGTCAACTCGTAGCGGGAGGGCCGGGGCGGCCCTCCCATACGCAGTATTTT. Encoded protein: CASSQLVAGGPGRPSHTQYF. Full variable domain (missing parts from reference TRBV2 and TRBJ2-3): EPEVTQTPSHQVTQMGQEVILRCVPISNHLYFYWYRQILGQKVEFLVSFYNNEISEKSEIFDDQFSVERPDGSNFTLKIRSTKLEDSAMYFCASSQLVAGGPGRPSHTQYFGPGTRLTVL.